Sequencing of this TCR beta chain was carried out in a study of glioma-infiltrating T cells. Trimming stripped 3 bases from V and 4 bases from J, with 18 bases between. Germline-derived CDR1 and CDR2 are SGHVS and FQNEAQ. The CDR3 sequence is 16 residues long. The iRepertoire nested amplicon-rescue multiplex PCR amplified TCR alpha and beta CDR3s from RNA. For one-step reverse transcription and amplification, about 90-450 ng of tissue mRNA or PBMC total RNA was used. One entry per CDR3 protein, called by TCRdb with MiXCR from the multiplex PCR reads. The profile shows roughly 100,000 distinct CDR3 sequences, about 30% of them singletons. Notes on this clonotype: What it recognizes is unknown.

Regarding the study as a whole: Above-expected tissue-blood divergence occurred in all gliomas, most in low-grade ones. Only very few CDR3 sequences appeared in both tissue and blood.

The sequence derives from a human donor with low-grade glioma or glioblastoma, undergoing nonglioma brain surgery, or in good health (not recorded which). The chain links TRBV7-8 to TRBJ1-2, with D perhaps matching TRBD1 (6 bases). Sequencing used glioma tissue, nonneoplastic brain tissue, or PBMCs (not recorded which). The CDR3 is CASSFSPGDVFYGYTF. CDR3 sequence (DNA): TGTGCCAGCAGCTTTAGTCCAGGGGACGTCTTCTATGGCTACACCTTC.